Listed here are 19 T cell receptor beta chains from one sample, sequenced in a study of blood T cell repertoires in COVID-19. Assay used: immunoSEQ multiplex PCR; TCRdb lists only in-frame clones, some missing. The sample consists of fewer than 350,000 clones, about nine tenths of them appearing once. Sequencing was carried out using PBMCs or T cells enriched from blood (not recorded which). The receptors were sampled from a man aged 60 to 75 who had recovered from COVID-19.

The chain is built from TRBV5-6 and TRBJ2-5; 10 bases agree with TRBD2. From germline, CDR1 is SGHDT and CDR2 YYEEEE. This CDR3 has 14 residues. With V trimmed by 4 bases and J by 3 bases, 3 bases remained unmatched. The CDR3 DNA sequence: TGTGCCAGCAGCATTAGCGGGAGGAAAGAGACCCAGTACTTC. Its protein product is CASSISGRKETQYF.

This chain links TRBV11-2 with TRBJ2-7, with 8 bases that match TRBD1. The CDR3 covers 15 residues. CDR1 and CDR2 (germline): SGHAT, FQNNGV. Losses at the gene ends were 5 bases for V and 3 bases for J; bases not matched to a gene: 9. The CDR3 coding sequence is TGTGCCAGCAGCAGAGGACAGGGAGTCGGCTACGAGCAGTACTTC. Translation gives CASSRGQGVGYEQYF.

This chain connects TRBV7-2 to TRBJ2-7; a weak D match, TRBD1 (5 bases). The ends were cut back, 2 bases at V and 2 bases at J, with 13 bases in the middle. The germline V gene encodes CDR1 SGHTA and CDR2 FQGNSA. CDR3 length: 15 residues. The CDR3 sequence: CASSLYKGSPYEQYF. The CDR3 region has the DNA TGTGCCAGCAGCTTATACAAGGGGTCCCCCTACGAGCAGTACTTC.

The genes are TRBV11-2 and TRBJ2-1; 11 nucleotides align to TRBD1. The CDR3 is made up of 15 amino acids. J lost 4 bases, V lost 4 bases, and 3 bases had no gene match. Germline loops: CDR1 SGHAT, CDR2 FQNNGV. CDR3 nucleotides: TGTGCCAGCAGCTCGGGACAGGGGGGATACAATGAGCAGTTCTTC. Its translation is CASSSGQGGYNEQFF.

V usage is TRBV28 and J usage is TRBJ2-7, with a possible D match to TRBD1 (7 bases). The CDR3 spans 15 residues. V was cut by 3 bases and J by 5 bases, with 17 bases left in between. Per the germline V gene, CDR1 is MDHEN and CDR2 is SYDVKM. The CDR3 sequence: CASSFWQGGKNEQYF. The CDR3 DNA reads TGTGCCAGCAGTTTTTGGCAGGGGGGTAAAAACGAGCAGTACTTC.

The chain joins TRBV4-1 to TRBJ1-4; TRBD1 might be the D (6 bases). The length of the CDR3 is 15 residues. Trimming removed 4 bases at V and 14 bases at J, with 23 bases between. CDR1 is MGHRA and CDR2 is YSYEKL in the germline V gene. The CDR3 protein is CASSRDETGQGRLFF. The CDR3, as DNA: TGCGCCAGCAGCCGAGATGAGACAGGACAAGGAAGGCTGTTTTTT.

The V call is TRBV28, the J call TRBJ1-1; D is unresolved. V was shortened by 6 bases and J by 5 bases, with 19 bases between the two germline ends. This CDR3 comprises 15 residues. CDR1 is MDHEN, CDR2 SYDVKM, per germline. As DNA, the CDR3 is TGTGCCAGCAGGATAACAGATAGTGTTAGGACTGAAGCTTTCTTT. Translating gives CASRITDSVRTEAFF.

This chain joins TRBV28 and TRBJ2-7; D ambiguous. CDR3 length equals 14 residues. V was trimmed by 8 bases and J by 3 bases, leaving 17 bases between them. CDR1 and CDR2 from the germline V gene are MDHEN and SYDVKM. CDR3 region: CASLLRQELYEQYF. In DNA form, the CDR3 reads TGTGCCAGCCTCCTAAGGCAGGAACTCTACGAGCAGTACTTC.

This clone has only one observation. The gene calls are TRBV21-1 and TRBJ2-3; TRBD1 is the table's D call, not checked against the DNA. TRBV21-1 is assigned pseudogene status. There are 17 residues in the CDR3. The CDR3 protein is CAVQQSLQGTGTDTQYF. In DNA form, the CDR3 reads TGTGCCGTACAGCAAAGTTTACAGGGAACGGGGACAGATACGCAGTATTTT.

This clone was recorded once. The chain is built from TRBV5-1 and TRBJ2-3; D gene uncertain. Trimming removed 3 bases at V and 6 bases at J, with 11 bases between. Germline lookup yields CDR1 SGHRS and CDR2 YFSETQ. CDR3 length equals 13 residues. CDR3 nucleotides: TGCGCCAGCAGCTACCTTATACATGATACGCAGTATTTT. Residues: CASSYLIHDTQYF.

The rearrangement joins TRBV28 to TRBJ2-7; D remains unclear. V lost 3 bases and J lost 4, with 4 bases in between. The CDR3 contains 11 residues. Germline-derived CDR1 and CDR2 are MDHEN and SYDVKM. Here the CDR3 reads CASSLEYEQYF. CDR3 coding DNA: TGTGCCAGCAGTTTGGAGTACGAGCAGTACTTC.

The chain combines TRBV28 with TRBJ2-2; 11 bases map to TRBD2. J lost 6 bases, V lost 2 bases, and 2 bases had no gene match. The CDR3 runs to 15 residues. Germline V CDR1 and CDR2: MDHEN, SYDVKM. CDR3 DNA: TGTGCCAGCAGTTTAAGACTAGCGGGATCCGGGGAGCTGTTTTTT. Translated, it gives CASSLRLAGSGELFF.

The rearrangement joins TRBV4-1 to TRBJ1-1, with a possible D match to TRBD1 (5 bases). Germline V gives CDR1 MGHRA, CDR2 YSYEKL. This CDR3 comprises 16 residues. The germline V and J ends were trimmed by 0 bases and 1 base, with 12 bases remaining between them. The DNA of the CDR3 is TGCGCCAGCAGCCAAGAAGTAACAGGTTGGAACACTGAAGCTTTCTTT. It translates to CASSQEVTGWNTEAFF.

This sequence joins TRBV5-1 and TRBJ2-5; TRBD2 matches 12 bases. The trim removed 5 bases at V and 6 bases at J, leaving 8 bases unmatched. Germline CDR1 reads SGHRS; CDR2 reads YFSETQ. The CDR3 contains 15 residues. CDR3 region: CASRRLAGGPKTQYF. CDR3 nucleotide sequence: TGCGCCAGCAGAAGGCTAGCGGGAGGGCCGAAGACCCAGTACTTC.

The rearrangement links TRBV28 to TRBJ2-5, with unresolved D. Germline loops: CDR1 MDHEN, CDR2 SYDVKM. CDR3 length: 12 amino acids. With 3 bases removed from V and 4 bases from J, the gap between germline ends came to 6 bases. The CDR3 here is CASSFLRETQYF. The CDR3 nucleotides read TGTGCCAGCAGTTTCCTTAGAGAGACCCAGTACTTC.

The V gene is TRBV6-6, the J gene TRBJ1-1; D is perhaps TRBD1 (5 bases). The CDR3 is made up of 15 amino acids. Germline V gene data show CDR1 as MNHNY and CDR2 as SVGAGI (reference sequence). V lost 7 bases, J lost 4 bases, and 19 bases lay in between. Here the CDR3 reads CASKDSQTVFTEAFF. The DNA of the CDR3 is TGTGCCAGCAAAGACTCCCAGACAGTATTCACTGAAGCTTTCTTT.

This chain joins TRBV5-1 and TRBJ2-3; 12 positions match TRBD1. In germline, CDR1 is SGHRS, CDR2 YFSETQ. CDR3 length equals 16 residues. Losses at the gene ends were 4 bases for V and 1 base for J; bases not matched to a gene: 4. The CDR3, as DNA: TGCGCCAGCAGCCCCGGGACAGGGGGCGGCACAGATACGCAGTATTTT. This sequence encodes CASSPGTGGGTDTQYF.

This clone was observed a few times. This rearrangement joins TRBV6-5 to TRBJ1-1, with D maybe TRBD1 (5 bases). The germline V and J ends were trimmed by 7 bases and 4 bases, with 13 bases remaining between them. The CDR3 runs to 13 residues. Germline-derived CDR1 and CDR2 are MNHEY and SVGAGI. CDR3 loop: CASTTGGGTEAFF. As DNA, the CDR3 is TGTGCCAGCACCACGGGGGGGGGCACTGAAGCTTTCTTT.

This chain joins TRBV19 and TRBJ1-3; 8 bases are a match to TRBD1. The V gene end was trimmed by 4 bases and the J gene end by 6 bases; junction bases not matched to a gene: 14. The CDR3 spans 17 residues. Germline V CDR1 and CDR2: LNHDA, SQIVND (reference sequence). The CDR3 bases are TGTGCCAGTAGTACCCGAACCGGACAGGGAGGGTTAAACACCATATATTTT. It specifies CASSTRTGQGGLNTIYF.